This T cell receptor beta chain stems from a study of T cells in Graves' hyperthyroidism and ophthalmopathy. Notes on the study in general: Ophthalmopathy, as predicted by the model, came a median 6.5 months after the prediction. In simple terms, a model built on 13 V-J features told ophthalmopathy apart from stable hyperthyroidism.

Trimming cost V 3 bases and J 9 bases; bases outside gene matches: 8. This CDR3 is 14 amino acids long. CDR1 and CDR2 (germline): MDHEN, SYDVKM. Comment on this clonotype: Its antigen is undetermined.

Graves' hyperthyroidism is called stable when ophthalmopathy does not progress within 18 months. Diagnosing involved the use of clinical symptoms, serum thyroxine and TRAb, thyroid ultrasound and orbital computed tomography. RNA transcripts yielded amplified TCR beta CDR3 regions. The HTBI primer set was used in a first-round RT-PCR of the TCR CDR3. TCRdb reprocessed the multiplex PCR reads with MiXCR, giving one entry per CDR3 protein. The sample yields 600,000 to 900,000 distinct CDR3 sequences, 15% to 20% seen once. The sequencing input was blood. The chain uses TRBV28 and TRBJ2-1; 7 bases align to TRBD2. This sequence originates from a man between 18 and 35 years old with Graves' hyperthyroidism. DNA for the CDR3: TGTGCCAGCAGTTTTGCGGGAGAAGCGACTGAGCAGTTCTTC. Amino acid sequence: CASSFAGEATEQFF.